The present T cell receptor (beta chain) was sequenced within a study of T cells in Graves' hyperthyroidism and ophthalmopathy (dated by TCRdb to about 2019). For the study in its entirety: Peripheral blood samples were taken at initial diagnosis, before any treatment was given. The approximately 100 discovery patients were randomly divided into training and test sets at a 7:3 ratio. The paper reports TCR Vbeta CDR3 sequencing of 130 to 150 peripheral blood samples: 43 ophthalmopathy, 75 to 80 hyperthyroidism and 17 progressor patients. To identify TCR V-J signatures that set the groups apart, the researchers used a discovery cohort of roughly 100 patients, made up of under 50 with Graves' ophthalmopathy and about 59 with stable Graves' hyperthyroidism. Following sampling, methimazole starting at 30 mg daily was given to hyperthyroidism patients, and high-dose intravenous methylprednisolone was given to ophthalmopathy patients. In roughly six Graves' hyperthyroidism patients, the study also compared T-cell repertoires from thyroid tissue with T-cell repertoires from blood. Whether ophthalmopathy could be predicted prospectively was tested in an independent validation cohort made up of approximately 19 hyperthyroidism patients plus 17 patients who later progressed to ophthalmopathy.

Deletion took 3 bases off V and 6 bases off J, with a span of 21 bases between the germline ends. The CDR3 covers 17 residues, taking in both the cysteine and the phenylalanine. Only the CDR3 portion is preserved as DNA: 51 bases, with reading frame beginning at the first base. CDR1 and CDR2 are drawn from the germline V gene: MDHEN, SYDVKM. TCR beta CDR3 regions were amplified from RNA transcripts. For the first round of RT-PCR on the TCR CDR3, the HTBI primer set was used together with the Qiagen OneStep RT-PCR kit. A second multiplex PCR round built the libraries, followed by size selection and purification. Paired-end sequencing of the libraries was performed with 100 bp reads on an Illumina HiSeq2000. From the authors' description of their analysis: SOAPnuke was used to process the raw data, with reads discarded if the reads contained adapters or uncalled bases, had a mean Phred below 15, or lacked an exact constant-primer or identifier match. COPE v1.2.5 was used to merge the high-quality paired reads, and each unique nucleotide sequence was defined as a clonotype. Clonotypes were aligned to IMGT TRBV, TRBD and TRBJ reference segments using MiTCR v1.1. The analysis included only V-J combinations with a frequency above 0.0001, which together covered 99% to 99.2% of the repertoires. A TCS score was defined as the ratio of F50 (clonal expansion) to E x V (chaos), with BLOSUM62-based TCRdist applied between CDR3 peptides within each V-J. Welch's t-statistics and random forest reduced around 550 V-J features to around 14, which were used in a naive Bayes classifier (R e1071). Through fastp at Q25 and MiXCR, TCRdb rebuilt clones from the public reads, retaining in-frame beta chains. Here each entry gathers all rows of one CDR3 protein and keeps the most common genes and DNA. TCRdb's processing, not the authors' own work, is the source of the V and J calls. Recorded for this sample are 350,000 to 400,000 distinct CDR3 sequences; 15% of them occurred a single time. The biggest ten clones account for approximately 32% of the sample.

What the work shows at the level of the full study, not this receptor alone: Ophthalmopathy was separated from stable hyperthyroidism by a 13 V-J signature model, with over 85% sensitivity and approximately 81% specificity obtained in cross-validation and 80%/75% obtained in testing. In validation, the model predicted progression to ophthalmopathy with over 60% sensitivity and 72% to 75% specificity, a median of approximately 6.5 months before onset. Sample size was not statistically predetermined, and blinding of investigators to group allocation was not performed. Most expanded thyroid clonotypes (frequency above 0.001) were also detected in blood, suggesting blood repertoires may reflect thyroid immune responses.

Stable Graves' hyperthyroidism was defined as the absence of progression to ophthalmopathy over 18 months of follow-up. Hyperthyroidism patients were newly diagnosed, had a disease duration of under 2 months, and were aged 18 to 65 years. The study excluded patients with uncontrolled infections, other autoimmune diseases, pregnancy or lactation. Clinical symptoms, serum thyroxine and TRAb, thyroid ultrasound, and orbital computed tomography formed the basis for the diagnoses. PBMCs were isolated from about 10 ml of fresh peripheral blood by Ficoll-Paque density gradient centrifugation. Trizol reagent was used to extract total RNA, and RNA quality was then checked on an Agilent 2100 Bioanalyzer. By share, this clonotype ranks as large (0.1 to 1%). It has no known antigen specificity. No quality values exist for individual bases; no much larger clone is one base distant.

The sequence came from a woman in her thirties with Graves' hyperthyroidism. The sequenced sample consisted of blood. This chain joins TRBV28 to TRBJ2-1; matching of 6 bases hints at TRBD2 as the D gene. The sequenced DNA is TGTGCCAGCAGTTTGGAATTCTTGCTAGCGAGTGGCAATGAGCAGTTCTTC. Its protein reads: CASSLEFLLASGNEQFF.